This T cell receptor beta chain was found in a study of vaccination and CD4 T cells after COVID-19. This CDR3 has 15 amino acids. CDR1 is MNHEY and CDR2 is SMNVEV in the germline V gene (reference sequence). V was clipped by 3 bases and J by 1 base, with 10 bases between them. Remarks on this clonotype: Antigen unknown.

Sequencing of cultured CD4+ T cell DNA used the Oncomine TCR Beta short-read assay. TCRdb ran MiXCR on the PCR reads and lists one entry per CDR3 protein. Here the sample spans 7,600 or so distinct CDR3 sequences, approximately 22% being singletons. Indicated treatment: approximately nine-day PBMC culture with coronavirus spike peptide pools or control peptides (ViraFEST assay). The sequencing used CD4+ T cells from blood, cultured in vitro, collected after SARS-CoV-2 vaccination. The chain recombines TRBV27 with TRBJ2-1, with a tentative D call TRBD2 (5 bases). The clonotype was recovered from a human donor who had recovered from COVID-19. The CDR3 DNA is TGTGCCAGCAGTTTCCTAGCCGGATCCTACAATGAGCAGTTCTTC. Encoded protein: CASSFLAGSYNEQFF.